A single sample gave rise to the 6 T cell receptor beta chains below, sequenced in a study of CXCR3-negative and CXCR3-positive naive CD8 T cells. cDNA libraries for TRB were generated by 5' RACE incorporating UMI labels. TCRdb re-called the 5' RACE reads and catalogs CDR3 proteins one per entry, DNA excluded. The sample has tens of thousands of distinct CDR3 sequences. Source material: memory CD8+ T cells from blood. These receptors originate from a human donor in good health. Some clones in this sample may be carry-over from other donors' samples.

The chain employs TRBV4-3 and TRBJ2-1; the D call of TRBD2 rests on TCRdb alone, since no DNA is present to check it. From germline, CDR1 is LGHNA and CDR2 YSLEER. CDR3 size: 16 residues. The CDR3 reads CASSQIVAGGVDEQFF.

The chain carries TRBV29-1 and TRBJ2-2; the TCRdb call, TRBD1, lacks DNA for checking. There are 14 residues in the CDR3. Per germline, CDR1 SQVTM and CDR2 ANQGSEA. This CDR3 is CSVEVTGNTGELFF.

V and J are TRBV20-1 and TRBJ1-5. CDR3 size: 11 residues. CDR1 DFQATT and CDR2 SNEGSKA come from the germline V gene (reference sequence). CDR3 amino acids: CSAPLGQPQHF.

The chain employs TRBV6-6 and TRBJ2-1. The CDR3 contains 12 residues. The V gene's germline CDR1 is MNHNY and CDR2 SVGAGI (reference sequence). The CDR3 protein is CAVRTFYNEQFF.

The chain recombines TRBV20-1 with TRBJ2-1; lacking DNA, the TRBD2 call made by TCRdb goes unchecked. The germline gives CDR1 DFQATT, CDR2 SNEGSKA (reference sequence). The CDR3 loop spans 16 amino acids. The CDR3 is CSARGGASVGYNEQFF.

The chain links TRBV28 to TRBJ2-3; TCRdb names TRBD2, which stays unverified in the absence of DNA. The CDR3 loop spans 14 amino acids. CDR1 is MDHEN and CDR2 is SYDVKM in the germline V gene. This CDR3 reads CASSLRALAGAYYF.